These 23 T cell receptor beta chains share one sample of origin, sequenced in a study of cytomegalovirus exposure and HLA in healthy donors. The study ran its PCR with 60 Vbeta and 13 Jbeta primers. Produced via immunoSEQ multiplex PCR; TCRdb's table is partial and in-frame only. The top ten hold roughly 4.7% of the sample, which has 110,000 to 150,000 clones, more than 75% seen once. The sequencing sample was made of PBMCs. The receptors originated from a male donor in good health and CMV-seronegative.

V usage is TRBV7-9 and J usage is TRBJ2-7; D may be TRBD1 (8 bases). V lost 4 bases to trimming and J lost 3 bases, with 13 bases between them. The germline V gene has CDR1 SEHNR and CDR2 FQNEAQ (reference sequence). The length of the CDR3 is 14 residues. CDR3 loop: CASSYRGGFYEQYF. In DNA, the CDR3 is TGTGCCAGCAGCTACAGGGGGGGTTTCTACGAGCAGTACTTC.

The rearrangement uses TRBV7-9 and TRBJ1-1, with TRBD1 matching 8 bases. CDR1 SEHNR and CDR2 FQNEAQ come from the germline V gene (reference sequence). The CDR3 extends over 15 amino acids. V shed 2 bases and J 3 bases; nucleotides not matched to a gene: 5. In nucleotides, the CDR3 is TGTGCCAGCAGCTTAAGGGGGACAGGCGACACTGAAGCTTTCTTT. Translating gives CASSLRGTGDTEAFF.

The CDR3 here is CASSFTVNTEAFF. As DNA, the CDR3 is TGTGCCAGCAGCTTTACAGTGAACACTGAAGCTTTCTTT. This chain uses TRBV7-2 with TRBJ1-1, with D unclear. Looked up from germline, CDR1 is SGHTA and CDR2 is FQGNSA. Between the trimmed V and J ends, which lost 3 bases and 0 bases, there was a span of 5 bases. The CDR3 is 13 residues long.

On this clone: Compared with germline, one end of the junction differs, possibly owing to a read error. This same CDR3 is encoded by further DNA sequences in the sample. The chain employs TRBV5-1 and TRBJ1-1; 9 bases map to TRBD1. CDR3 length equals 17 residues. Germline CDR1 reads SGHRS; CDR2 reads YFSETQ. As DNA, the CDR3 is TGCGCCAGCAGCTTTACAGGGGGCGCTTTTTTTTTCGCTGAGGCTTTCTTT. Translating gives CASSFTGGAFFFAEAFF.

This chain's CDR3 is CASSFHPEGSEQYF. The CDR3 DNA reads TGTGCCAGCAGTTTCCACCCGGAGGGCTCCGAGCAGTACTTC. V and J are TRBV28 and TRBJ2-7; possibly TRBD2 for D (6 bases). V lost 3 bases and J 6 bases, leaving 15 bases between the germline ends. Germline-derived CDR1 and CDR2 are MDHEN and SYDVKM. CDR3 size: 14 residues.

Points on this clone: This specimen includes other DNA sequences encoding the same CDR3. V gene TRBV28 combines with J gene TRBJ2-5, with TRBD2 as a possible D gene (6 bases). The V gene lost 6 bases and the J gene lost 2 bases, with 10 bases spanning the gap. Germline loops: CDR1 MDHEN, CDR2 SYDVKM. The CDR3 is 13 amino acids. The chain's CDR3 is CASRTAGQETQYF. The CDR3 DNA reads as TGTGCCAGCAGAACGGCGGGGCAAGAGACCCAGTACTTC. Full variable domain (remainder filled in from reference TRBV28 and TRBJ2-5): DVKVTQSSRYLVKRTGEKVFLECVQDMDHENMFWYRQDPGLGLRLIYFSYDVKMKEKGDIPEGYSVSREKKERFSLILESASTNQTSMYLCASRTAGQETQYFGPGTRLLVL.

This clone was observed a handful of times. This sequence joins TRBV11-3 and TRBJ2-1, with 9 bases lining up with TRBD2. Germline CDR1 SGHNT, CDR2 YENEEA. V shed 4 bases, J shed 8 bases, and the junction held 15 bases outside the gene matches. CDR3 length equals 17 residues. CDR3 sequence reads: CASSSGGGLATSDEQFF. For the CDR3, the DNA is TGTGCCAGCAGCTCCGGAGGGGGACTAGCCACGAGCGATGAGCAGTTCTTC.

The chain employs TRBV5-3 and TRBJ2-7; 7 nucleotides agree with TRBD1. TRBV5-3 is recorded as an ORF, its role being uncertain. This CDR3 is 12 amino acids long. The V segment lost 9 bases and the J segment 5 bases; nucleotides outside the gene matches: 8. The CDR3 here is CATLGDRDEQYF. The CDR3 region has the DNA TGTGCCACCCTAGGAGACAGGGACGAGCAGTACTTC.

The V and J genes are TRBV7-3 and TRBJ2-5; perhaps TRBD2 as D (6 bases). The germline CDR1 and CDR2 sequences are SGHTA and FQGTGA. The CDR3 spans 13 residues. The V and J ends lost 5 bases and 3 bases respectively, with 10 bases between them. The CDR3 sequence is CASSSGWEETQYF. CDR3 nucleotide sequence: TGTGCCAGCAGCAGCGGGTGGGAAGAGACCCAGTACTTC.

CDR3 protein: CASTMMGGQGIPEAFF. The CDR3 DNA reads as TGTGCCAGTACCATGATGGGGGGACAGGGGATACCTGAAGCTTTCTTT. This chain connects TRBV19 to TRBJ1-1, with 10 bases fitting TRBD1. J gave up 6 bases and V 7 bases, and 14 bases lay outside the gene matches. Germline loops: CDR1 LNHDA, CDR2 SQIVND (reference sequence). This CDR3 has 16 amino acids.

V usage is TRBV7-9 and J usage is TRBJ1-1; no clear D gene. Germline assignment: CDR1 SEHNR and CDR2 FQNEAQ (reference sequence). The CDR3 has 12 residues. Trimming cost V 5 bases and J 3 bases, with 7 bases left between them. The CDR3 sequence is CASSKIDTEAFF. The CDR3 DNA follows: TGTGCCAGCAGCAAAATCGACACTGAAGCTTTCTTT.

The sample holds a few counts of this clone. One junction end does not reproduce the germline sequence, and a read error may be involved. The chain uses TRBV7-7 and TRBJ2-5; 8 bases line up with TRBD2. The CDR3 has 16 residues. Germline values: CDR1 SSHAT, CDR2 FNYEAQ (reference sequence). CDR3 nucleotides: TGTGCTAGCAGCTCTAATAGGGGACTAGGGGCGGAGACCCAGTACTTC. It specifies CASSSNRGLGAETQYF.

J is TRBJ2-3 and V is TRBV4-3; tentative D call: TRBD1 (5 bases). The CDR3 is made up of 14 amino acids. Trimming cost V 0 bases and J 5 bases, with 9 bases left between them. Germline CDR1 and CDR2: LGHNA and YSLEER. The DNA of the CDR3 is TGCGCCAGCAGCCAAGACAGGGTTAGAGATACGCAGTATTTT. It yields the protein CASSQDRVRDTQYF.

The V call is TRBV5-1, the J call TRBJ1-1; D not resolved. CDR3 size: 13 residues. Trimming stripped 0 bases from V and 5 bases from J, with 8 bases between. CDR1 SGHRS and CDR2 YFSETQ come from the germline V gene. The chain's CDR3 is CASSLARITEAFF. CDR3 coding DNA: TGCGCCAGCAGCTTGGCCAGGATAACTGAAGCTTTCTTT.

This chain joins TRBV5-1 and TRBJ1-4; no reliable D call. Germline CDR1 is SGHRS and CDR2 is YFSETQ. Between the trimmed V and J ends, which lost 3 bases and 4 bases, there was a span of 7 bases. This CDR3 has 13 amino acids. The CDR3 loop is CASSSADNEKLFF. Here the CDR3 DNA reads TGCGCCAGCAGCTCTGCAGATAATGAAAAACTGTTTTTT.

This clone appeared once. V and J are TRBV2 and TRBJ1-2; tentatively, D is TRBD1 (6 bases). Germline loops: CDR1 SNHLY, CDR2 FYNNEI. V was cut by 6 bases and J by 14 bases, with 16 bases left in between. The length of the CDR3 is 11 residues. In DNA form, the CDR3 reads TGTGCCAGCAGGGAACAGGGCGGAAAGACCTTC. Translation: CASREQGGKTF. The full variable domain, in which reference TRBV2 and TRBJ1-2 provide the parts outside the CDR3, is EPEVTQTPSHQVTQMGQEVILRCVPISNHLYFYWYRQILGQKVEFLVSFYNNEISEKSEIFDDQFSVERPDGSNFTLKIRSTKLEDSAMYFCASREQGGKTFGSGTRLTVV.

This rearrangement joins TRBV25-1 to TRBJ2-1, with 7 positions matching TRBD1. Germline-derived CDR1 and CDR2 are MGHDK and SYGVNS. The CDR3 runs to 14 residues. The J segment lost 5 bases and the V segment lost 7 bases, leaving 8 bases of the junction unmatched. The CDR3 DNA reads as TGTGCCAGCATTGAGACAGGGTTTAACAATGAGCAGTTCTTC. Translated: CASIETGFNNEQFF.

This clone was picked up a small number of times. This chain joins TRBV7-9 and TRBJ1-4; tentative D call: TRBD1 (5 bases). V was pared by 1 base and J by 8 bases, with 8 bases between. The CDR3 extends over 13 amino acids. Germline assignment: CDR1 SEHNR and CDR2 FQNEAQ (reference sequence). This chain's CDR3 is CASSLEGQEKLFF. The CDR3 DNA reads TGTGCCAGCAGCTTAGAGGGGCAAGAAAAACTGTTTTTT.

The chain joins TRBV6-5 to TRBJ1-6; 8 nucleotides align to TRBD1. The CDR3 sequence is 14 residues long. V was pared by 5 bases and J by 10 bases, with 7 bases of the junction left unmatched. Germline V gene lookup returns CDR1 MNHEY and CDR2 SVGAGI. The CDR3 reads CASSLDRGMSPLHF. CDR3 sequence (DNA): TGTGCCAGCAGTCTCGACAGGGGAATGTCACCCCTCCACTTT.

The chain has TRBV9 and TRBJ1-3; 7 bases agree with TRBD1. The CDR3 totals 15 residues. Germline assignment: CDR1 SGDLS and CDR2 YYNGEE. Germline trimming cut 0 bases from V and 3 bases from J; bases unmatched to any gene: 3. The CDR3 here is CASSVEGAHGNTIYF. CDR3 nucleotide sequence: TGTGCCAGCAGCGTAGAGGGGGCGCATGGAAACACCATATATTTT.

CDR3 sequence: CAWEGQGRYNEQFF. The CDR3 region has the DNA TGTGCCTGGGAGGGACAGGGCCGCTACAATGAGCAGTTCTTC. V is TRBV30 and J is TRBJ2-1; the match to TRBD1 covers 9 bases. CDR1 is GTSNPN and CDR2 is SVGIG in the germline V gene (reference sequence). This CDR3 comprises 14 residues. V shed 5 bases, J shed 3 bases, and the junction held 5 bases outside the gene matches.

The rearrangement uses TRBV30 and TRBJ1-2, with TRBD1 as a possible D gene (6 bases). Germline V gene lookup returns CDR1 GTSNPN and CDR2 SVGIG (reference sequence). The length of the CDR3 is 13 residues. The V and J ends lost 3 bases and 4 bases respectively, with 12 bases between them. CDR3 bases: TGTGCCTGGAGCCTACAGGGAAGCTATGGCTACACCTTC. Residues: CAWSLQGSYGYTF.

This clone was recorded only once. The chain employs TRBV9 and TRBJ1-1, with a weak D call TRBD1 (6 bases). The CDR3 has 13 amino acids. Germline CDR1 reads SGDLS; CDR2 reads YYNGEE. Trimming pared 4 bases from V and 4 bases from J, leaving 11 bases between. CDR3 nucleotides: TGTGCCAGCAGCCTTGACAGGTTCACTGAAGCTTTCTTT. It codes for CASSLDRFTEAFF. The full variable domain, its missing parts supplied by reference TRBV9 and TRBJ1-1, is DSGVTQTPKHLITATGQRVTLRCSPRSGDLSVYWYQQSLDQGLQFLIQYYNGEERAKGNILERFSAQQFPDLHSELNLSSLELGDSALYFCASSLDRFTEAFFGQGTRLTVV.